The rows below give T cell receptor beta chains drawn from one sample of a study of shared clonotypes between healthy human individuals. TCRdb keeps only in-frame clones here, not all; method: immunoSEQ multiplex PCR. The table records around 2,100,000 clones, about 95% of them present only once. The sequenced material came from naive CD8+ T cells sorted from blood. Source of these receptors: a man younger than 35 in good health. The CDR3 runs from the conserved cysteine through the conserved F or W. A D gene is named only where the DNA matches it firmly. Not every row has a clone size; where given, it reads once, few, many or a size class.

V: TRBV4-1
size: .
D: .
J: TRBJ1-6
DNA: TGCGCCAGCAGCCAAGTAGGGGATCTCCCCCTCCACTTT
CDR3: CASSQVGDLPLHF

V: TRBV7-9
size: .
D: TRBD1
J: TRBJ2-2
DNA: TGTGCCAGCAGTCTTACAGGGGTCACCGGGGAGCTGTTTTTT
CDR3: CASSLTGVTGELFF

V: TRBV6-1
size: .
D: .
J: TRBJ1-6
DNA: TGTGCCAGCAGTGAGGATTTCAGCCACGAGGGGGACTCACCCCTCCACTTT
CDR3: CASSEDFSHEGDSPLHF

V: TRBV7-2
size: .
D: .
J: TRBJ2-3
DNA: TGTGCCAGCAGCTTAACGAACACAGATACGCAGTATTTT
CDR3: CASSLTNTDTQYF

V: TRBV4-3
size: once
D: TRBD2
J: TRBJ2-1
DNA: TGCGCCAGCAGCCAACTGCTAGCGGGAGATGAGCAGTTCTTC
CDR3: CASSQLLAGDEQFF

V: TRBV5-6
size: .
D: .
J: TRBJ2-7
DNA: TGTGCCAGCAGCTTGAGTGGCATCAGCGGCGAGCAGTACTTC
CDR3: CASSLSGISGEQYF

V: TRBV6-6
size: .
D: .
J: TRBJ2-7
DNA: TGTGCCAGCAGTTACTCTGGAACCGACCAGTACTTC
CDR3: CASSYSGTDQYF

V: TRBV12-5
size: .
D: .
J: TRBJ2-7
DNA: TGTGCTAGTGGTTTGCTCGGTGGGGTATTGGAGGAGCAGTACTTC
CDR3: CASGLLGGVLEEQYF

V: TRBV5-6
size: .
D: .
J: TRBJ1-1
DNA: TGTGCCAGCAGCCGCTCAGGGAGCACTGAAGCTTTCTTT
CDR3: CASSRSGSTEAFF

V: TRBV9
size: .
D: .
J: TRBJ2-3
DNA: TGTGCCAGCAGCGTAGGTGTGGGGACAGATACGCAGTATTTT
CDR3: CASSVGVGTDTQYF

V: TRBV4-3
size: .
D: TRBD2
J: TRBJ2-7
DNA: TGCGCCAGCAGCCAAGGAGTAGCGGGGGGTTACGAGCAGTACTTC
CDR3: CASSQGVAGGYEQYF

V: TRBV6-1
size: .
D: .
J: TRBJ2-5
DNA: TGTGCCAGCAGTGTGATTGGGACGGAGTTAAATAGAGAGACCCAGTACTTC
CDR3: CASSVIGTELNRETQYF

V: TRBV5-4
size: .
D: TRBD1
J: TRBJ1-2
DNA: TGTGCCAGCAGCTTGGGGCAGGGGGGCGGCTACACCTTC
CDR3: CASSLGQGGGYTF

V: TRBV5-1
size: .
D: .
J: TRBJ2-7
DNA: TGCGCCAGCAGCTTGGCCGTTGGGGATTCCTCCTACGAGCAGTACTTC
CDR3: CASSLAVGDSSYEQYF

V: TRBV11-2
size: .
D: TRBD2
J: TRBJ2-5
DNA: TGTGCCAGCAGCTTAGGAGCCGCGGGAGGAGAGACCCAGTACTTC
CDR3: CASSLGAAGGETQYF

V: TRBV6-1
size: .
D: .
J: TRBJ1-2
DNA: TGTGCCAGCAATGAGGGAACGGATGGCTACACCTTC
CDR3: CASNEGTDGYTF

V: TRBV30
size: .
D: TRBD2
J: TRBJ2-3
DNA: TGTGCCTGGTCATCTAGCGGAACAGATACGCAGTATTTT
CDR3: CAWSSSGTDTQYF

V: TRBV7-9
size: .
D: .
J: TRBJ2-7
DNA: TGTGCCAGCAGCCCCTCAATGGCAGAAACCTACGAGCAGTACTTC
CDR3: CASSPSMAETYEQYF

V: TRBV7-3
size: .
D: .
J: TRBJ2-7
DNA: TGTGCCAGCAGCCTCCACAGAGGTAATAACTACGAGCAGTACTTC
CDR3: CASSLHRGNNYEQYF

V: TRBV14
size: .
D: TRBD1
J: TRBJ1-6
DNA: TGTGCCAGCAGCCAGACAGGGATCCGGTTTTCACCCCTCCACTTT
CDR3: CASSQTGIRFSPLHF

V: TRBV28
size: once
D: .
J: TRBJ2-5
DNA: TGTGCCAGCAGTTCGGGTCGGTCGTACCAAGAGACCCAGTACTTC
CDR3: CASSSGRSYQETQYF

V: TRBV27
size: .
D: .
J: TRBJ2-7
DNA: TGTGCCAGCAGTTACCGCATCTCCTACGAGCAGTACTTC
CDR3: CASSYRISYEQYF

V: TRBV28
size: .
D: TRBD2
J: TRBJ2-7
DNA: TGTGCCAGCAGTTTACTAGCAGCGGGGGGATTCTACGAGCAGTACTTC
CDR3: CASSLLAAGGFYEQYF

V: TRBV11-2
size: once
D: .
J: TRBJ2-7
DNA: TGTGCCAGCAGCGGCGCGGGCGGGTCCAGGGGTGCCTACGAGCAGTACTTC
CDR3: CASSGAGGSRGAYEQYF

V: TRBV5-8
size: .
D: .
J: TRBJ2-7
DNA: TGTGCCAGCAGCTTGGGGGGGGTTGGCAGGGCCAGCTACGAGCAGTACTTC
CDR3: CASSLGGVGRASYEQYF

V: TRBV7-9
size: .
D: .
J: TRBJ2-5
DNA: TGTGCCAGCAGCTCGGGGGAGGAGACCCAGTACTTC
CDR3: CASSSGEETQYF

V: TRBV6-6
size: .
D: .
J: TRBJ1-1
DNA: TGTGCCAGCAGTTATGTTCCAGGGGAAGCTTTCTTT
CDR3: CASSYVPGEAFF

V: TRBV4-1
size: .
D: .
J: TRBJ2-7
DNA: TGCGCCAGCAGCCAAGGGACAGACTACGAGCAGTACTTC
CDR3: CASSQGTDYEQYF

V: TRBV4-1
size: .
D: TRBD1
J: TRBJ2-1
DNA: TGCGCCAGCAGCCGTGGGACAGGGGACGATGAGCAGTTCTTC
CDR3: CASSRGTGDDEQFF

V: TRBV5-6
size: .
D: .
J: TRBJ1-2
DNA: TGTGCCAGCAGCTCGTTCCGGGACAACCCGCGCGTCTATGGCTACACCTTC
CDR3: CASSSFRDNPRVYGYTF

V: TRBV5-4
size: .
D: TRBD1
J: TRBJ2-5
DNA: TGTGCCAGCAGCGAAGACAGGGGGGAAGAGACCCAGTACTTC
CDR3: CASSEDRGEETQYF

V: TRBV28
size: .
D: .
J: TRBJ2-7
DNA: TGTGCCAGCAGCGATCGACAGTCCTACGAGCAGTACTTC
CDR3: CASSDRQSYEQYF